The present TCR beta chain was sequenced within a study of T cells in Graves' hyperthyroidism and ophthalmopathy. The CDR3 extends over 14 amino acids. Trimming took 3 bases from V and 0 from J, leaving 6 bases between them. Germline V CDR1 and CDR2: LNHDA, SQIVND (reference sequence). TCR beta CDR3 regions were amplified from RNA. TCR CDR3 regions were first amplified by RT-PCR with HTBI primers. From the multiplex PCR reads, TCRdb called clonotypes with MiXCR, one entry per CDR3 protein. The table has fewer than 600,000 distinct CDR3 sequences, 14% seen once. This TCR derives from a woman aged 40 to 50 with Graves' hyperthyroidism. The sequenced sample consisted of blood. The chain combines TRBV19 with TRBJ2-4; no clear D gene. The CDR3 DNA sequence: TGTGCCAGTAGTATCGATATAGCCAAAAACATTCAGTACTTC. Its protein is CASSIDIAKNIQYF.